These 22 T cell receptor beta chains originate from one sample sequenced in a study of graft-versus-host responses after intestinal transplantation (dated by TCRdb to the early 2020s). The method was the immunoSEQ multiplex PCR assay. Entries here come from immuneACCESS through TCRdb and include only in-frame sequences with V and J called. Some clones fail to appear in such tables; in the studies checked, an unresolved V gene covers under half of the shortfall, and the cause of the remainder is unknown. The sample table lists around 15,000 clones, almost 80% of them with a count of one. The ten largest clones represent 7.8% of the sample. To isolate intraepithelial and lamina propria lymphocytes from graft specimens, dithiothreitol, EDTA incubations and collagenase D digestion were used. The starting material was ileum tissue, obtained around 470 days after intestinal transplant. Receptor source: a human patient who received an intestinal transplant, so some T cells may come from the graft donor.

The chain carries TRBV11-2 and TRBJ2-7; the D gene could be TRBD1 or TRBD2 (5 bases each). V gave up 4 bases and J gave up 5 bases, with 18 bases separating them. The CDR3 covers 15 residues. Germline V gives CDR1 SGHAT, CDR2 FQNNGV. This chain's CDR3 is CASSSPGPPIHEQYF. The CDR3 DNA is TGTGCCAGCAGCTCCCCGGGGCCTCCTATCCACGAGCAGTACTTC.

V is TRBV9 and J is TRBJ2-2; 7 bases fit TRBD2. V dropped 4 bases and J dropped 3; count of bases not matched to a gene: 9. The germline V gene encodes CDR1 SGDLS and CDR2 YYNGEE. The CDR3 has 16 amino acids. For the CDR3, the DNA is TGTGCCAGCAGCCACCCGGCGGGGGAGGACACCGGGGAGCTGTTTTTT. Translating gives CASSHPAGEDTGELFF.

The J gene is TRBJ2-1, the V gene TRBV11-2; 8 nucleotides agree with TRBD1. The trim removed 4 bases at V and 5 bases at J, leaving 16 bases unmatched. Germline loops: CDR1 SGHAT, CDR2 FQNNGV. This CDR3 comprises 18 residues. CDR3 in amino acids: CASSSQPGQGAHNNEQFF. In nucleotides, the CDR3 is TGTGCCAGCAGCTCCCAACCAGGTCAGGGGGCGCATAACAATGAGCAGTTCTTC. Using reference TRBV11-2 and TRBJ2-1 for the parts outside the CDR3, the full variable domain is EAGVAQSPRYKIIEKRQSVAFWCNPISGHATLYWYQQILGQGPKLLIQFQNNGVVDDSQLPKDRFSAERLKGVDSTLKIQPAKLEDSAVYLCASSSQPGQGAHNNEQFFGPGTRLTVL.

The V call is TRBV5-8, the J call TRBJ1-4; D gene unclear. V was cut by 1 base and J by 3 bases, with 10 bases left in between. Germline lookup yields CDR1 SGHTS and CDR2 YDEGEE. This CDR3 is built from 15 residues. For the CDR3, the DNA is TGTGCCAGCAGCTTGTCTCCAAGCCCTAATGAAAAACTGTTTTTT. This translates into CASSLSPSPNEKLFF.

The table lists this clone with a few counts. V and J are TRBV13 and TRBJ2-5; the match to TRBD2 covers 11 bases. Trimming took 0 bases from V and 1 from J; bases not matched to a gene: 7. This CDR3 region has 18 residues. CDR1 is PRHDT and CDR2 is FYEKMQ in the germline V gene (reference sequence). The DNA for the CDR3 is TGTGCCAGCAGCTTAGGGGCTAGCGGGGGGAGACGCCAAGAGACCCAGTACTTC. It translates to CASSLGASGGRRQETQYF.

The rearrangement links TRBV11-3 to TRBJ2-5; 10 bases are shared with TRBD1. Trimming cost V 8 bases and J 1 base; bases outside gene matches: 10. Germline V gene lookup returns CDR1 SGHNT and CDR2 YENEEA. The length of the CDR3 is 16 residues. DNA of the CDR3: TGTGCCAGCGGAATGTCGGGGACAGGGGCCCAAGAGACCCAGTACTTC. Protein: CASGMSGTGAQETQYF.

This clone was seen more than once but under ten times. V usage is TRBV7-2 and J usage is TRBJ2-3; D possibly corresponds to TRBD2 (6 bases). V lost 7 bases, J lost 14 bases, and 25 bases lay in between. The length of the CDR3 is 14 residues. CDR1 SGHTA and CDR2 FQGNSA come from the germline V gene. The CDR3 DNA reads TGTGCCAGCACCCTCGGGGTTTTGGGGACTCAGGGGTATTTT. This codes for CASTLGVLGTQGYF.

V usage is TRBV2 and J usage is TRBJ2-7, with D perhaps given as TRBD1 or TRBD2 (5 bases each). This CDR3 is 15 amino acids long. Trimming removed 4 bases at V and 2 bases at J, with 15 bases between. Germline lookup yields CDR1 SNHLY and CDR2 FYNNEI. CDR3 loop: CASSVPGAPPYEQYF. The CDR3, as DNA: TGTGCCAGCAGTGTCCCCGGGGCACCTCCCTACGAGCAGTACTTC.

This clone ranks as medium-sized. This specimen includes other DNA sequences encoding the same CDR3. V is TRBV7-8 and J is TRBJ1-3, with D unresolved. V gave up 5 bases and J gave up 1 base, with 6 bases separating them. The CDR3 spans 13 residues. Looked up from germline, CDR1 is SGHVS and CDR2 is FQNEAQ. CDR3 protein: CASSVGSGNTIYF. CDR3 DNA sequence: TGTGCCAGCAGCGTTGGTTCTGGAAACACCATATATTTT. The full variable domain, with the rest looked up from reference TRBV7-8 and TRBJ1-3, is GAGVSQSPRYKVAKRGQDVALRCDPISGHVSLFWYQQALGQGPEFLTYFQNEAQLDKSGLPSDRFFAERPEGSVSTLKIQRTQQEDSAVYLCASSVGSGNTIYFGEGSWLTVV.

This chain links TRBV18 with TRBJ1-1; D unclear. V lost 2 bases and J 4 bases, leaving 8 bases between the germline ends. This CDR3 comprises 13 residues. Germline V gene data show CDR1 as KGHSH and CDR2 as LQKENI. CDR3 DNA: TGTGCCAGCTCACCATTTTATGGCACTGAAGCTTTCTTT. The encoded protein is CASSPFYGTEAFF.

The J gene is TRBJ1-2, the V gene TRBV4-2; D remains unclear. The V gene lost 0 bases and the J gene lost 6 bases, with 11 bases spanning the gap. The CDR3 extends over 14 amino acids. Germline CDR1 reads LGHNA; CDR2 reads YNFKEQ. The CDR3 sequence is CASSQDRGRDGYTF. CDR3 DNA sequence: TGTGCCAGCAGCCAAGATCGAGGGCGGGATGGCTACACCTTC.

The rearrangement joins TRBV27 to TRBJ2-7, with TRBD2 identical over 13 bases. The CDR3 is made up of 16 amino acids. Germline assignment: CDR1 MNHEY and CDR2 SMNVEV (reference sequence). V was clipped by 6 bases and J by 6 bases; unmatched bases: 11. DNA for the CDR3: TGTGCCAGCAGCCCCCGAGGACTAGCGGGGGAAGGCGAGCAGTACTTC. This translates into CASSPRGLAGEGEQYF.

V and J are TRBV4-1 and TRBJ2-5; 14 nucleotides match TRBD2. Trimming removed 4 bases from V and 4 bases from J; junction bases left unmatched: 11. The CDR3 length is 18 residues. Germline V gives CDR1 MGHRA, CDR2 YSYEKL. The CDR3 reads CASSPFPGLAGEGETQYF. The CDR3 DNA is TGCGCCAGCAGCCCGTTTCCGGGACTAGCGGGGGAGGGAGAGACCCAGTACTTC.

This CDR3 reads CASSERGNEQFF. The CDR3 nucleotides read TGTGCCAGCAGTGAAAGGGGGAATGAGCAGTTCTTC. This chain links TRBV25-1 with TRBJ2-1; D is possibly TRBD1 (6 bases). V was shortened by 2 bases and J by 7 bases, with 6 bases between the two germline ends. The CDR3 spans 12 residues. CDR1 and CDR2 (germline): MGHDK, SYGVNS. Variable domain in full (rest from reference TRBV25-1 and TRBJ2-1): EADIYQTPRYLVIGTGKKITLECSQTMGHDKMYWYQQDPGMELHLIHYSYGVNSTEKGDLSSESTVSRIRTEHFPLTLESARPSHTSQYLCASSERGNEQFFGPGTRLTVL.

This chain joins TRBV7-2 and TRBJ2-5; D uncertain. Trimming left V 2 bases short and J 5 bases short, with 12 bases between. Germline V gene lookup returns CDR1 SGHTA and CDR2 FQGNSA. The CDR3 runs to 14 residues. The CDR3 bases are TGTGCCAGCAGCTTATATCTGGGTCTGGAGACCCAGTACTTC. Translation: CASSLYLGLETQYF. Complete variable domain (other parts from reference TRBV7-2 and TRBJ2-5): GAGVSQSPSNKVTEKGKDVELRCDPISGHTALYWYRQSLGQGLEFLIYFQGNSAPDKSGLPSDRFSAERTGGSVSTLTIQRTQQEDSAVYLCASSLYLGLETQYFGPGTRLLVL.

The rearrangement links TRBV6-5 to TRBJ1-6; D is undetermined. The CDR3 loop spans 14 amino acids. Between the trimmed V and J ends, which lost 0 bases and 7 bases, there was a span of 7 bases. Germline V CDR1 and CDR2: MNHEY, SVGAGI. DNA of the CDR3: TGTGCCAGCAGTTACTCGACCCCGAATTCACCCCTCCACTTT. Translating gives CASSYSTPNSPLHF.

V is TRBV9 and J is TRBJ2-3; 9 bases fit TRBD2. The ends lost 4 bases at V and 2 bases at J; junction bases unmatched: 17. The germline CDR1 and CDR2 sequences are SGDLS and YYNGEE. The CDR3 loop spans 19 amino acids. As DNA, the CDR3 is TGTGCCAGCAGCCCCAGGGGCCCGCGGGGCGGGGGGGCCACAGATACGCAGTATTTT. Translating gives CASSPRGPRGGGATDTQYF.

This rearrangement joins TRBV11-1 to TRBJ1-1, with TRBD1 matching over 8 bases. V was clipped by 5 bases and J by 4 bases; unmatched bases: 0. The CDR3 has 12 amino acids. Germline V gene sequence: CDR1 SGHAT, CDR2 FQDESV (reference sequence). CDR3 coding DNA: TGTGCCAGCAGCCAGGGGGCCACTGAAGCTTTCTTT. This gives the protein CASSQGATEAFF.

The J gene is TRBJ2-1, the V gene TRBV6-4, with a tentative D call TRBD2 (8 bases). This CDR3 has 18 amino acids. Trimming stripped 6 bases from V and 6 bases from J, with 27 bases between. From germline, CDR1 is MRHNA and CDR2 SNTAGT. The CDR3 here is CASRHRGRERESPNEQFF. In nucleotides, the CDR3 is TGTGCCAGCAGGCACAGGGGCAGGGAGCGGGAGTCCCCCAATGAGCAGTTCTTC.

The chain employs TRBV7-2 and TRBJ2-1; 11 bases are a match to TRBD2. The germline V gene encodes CDR1 SGHTA and CDR2 FQGNSA. V gave up 3 bases and J gave up 6 bases; unmatched junction bases: 4. The CDR3 spans 15 residues. This CDR3 reads CASSFLAGGPNEQFF. The CDR3, as DNA: TGTGCCAGCAGCTTTTTAGCGGGGGGGCCCAATGAGCAGTTCTTC.

This clone has just a few counts. The rearrangement joins TRBV6-5 to TRBJ2-7; tentatively, D is TRBD1 (5 bases). The CDR3 length is 14 residues. The V and J ends lost 4 bases and 3 bases respectively, with 13 bases between them. In germline, CDR1 is MNHEY, CDR2 SVGAGI. Here the CDR3 reads CASSSRQTYYEQYF. The CDR3 coding sequence is TGTGCCAGCAGTTCCCGACAGACATACTACGAGCAGTACTTC.

The table lists this clone with a count of one. The genes are TRBV4-2 and TRBJ1-5; D unclear. Germline CDR1 reads LGHNA; CDR2 reads YNFKEQ. The germline V and J ends were trimmed by 1 base and 4 bases, with 8 bases remaining between them. The CDR3 runs to 14 residues. The CDR3 nucleotides are TGTGCCAGCAGCCAAGGGTACGGGAATCAGCCCCAGCATTTT. It yields the protein CASSQGYGNQPQHF.